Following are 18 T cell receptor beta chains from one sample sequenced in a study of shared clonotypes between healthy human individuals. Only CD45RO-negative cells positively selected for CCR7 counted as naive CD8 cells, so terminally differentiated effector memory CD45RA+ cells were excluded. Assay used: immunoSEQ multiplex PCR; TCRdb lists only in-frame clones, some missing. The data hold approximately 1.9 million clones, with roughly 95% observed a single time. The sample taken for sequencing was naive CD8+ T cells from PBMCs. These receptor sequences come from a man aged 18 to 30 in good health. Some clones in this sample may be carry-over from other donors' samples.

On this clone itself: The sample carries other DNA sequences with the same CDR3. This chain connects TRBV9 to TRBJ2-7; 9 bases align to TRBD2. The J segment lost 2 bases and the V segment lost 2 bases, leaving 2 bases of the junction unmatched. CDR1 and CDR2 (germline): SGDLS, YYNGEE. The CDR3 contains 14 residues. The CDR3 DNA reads TGTGCCAGCAGCGTGACTAGCGGCGCCTACGAGCAGTACTTC. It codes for CASSVTSGAYEQYF.

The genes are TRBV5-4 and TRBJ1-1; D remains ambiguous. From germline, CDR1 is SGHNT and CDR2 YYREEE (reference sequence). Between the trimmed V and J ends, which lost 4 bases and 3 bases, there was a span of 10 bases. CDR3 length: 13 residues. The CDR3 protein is CASSAAWDTEAFF. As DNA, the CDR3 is TGTGCCAGCAGCGCGGCGTGGGACACTGAAGCTTTCTTT.

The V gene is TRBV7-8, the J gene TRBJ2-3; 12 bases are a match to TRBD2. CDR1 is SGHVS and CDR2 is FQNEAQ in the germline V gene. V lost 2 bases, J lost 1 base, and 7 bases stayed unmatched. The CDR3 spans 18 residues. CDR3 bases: TGTGCCAGCAGCTTAAGGACTAGCGGGGAAAACCGCACAGATACGCAGTATTTT. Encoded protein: CASSLRTSGENRTDTQYF.

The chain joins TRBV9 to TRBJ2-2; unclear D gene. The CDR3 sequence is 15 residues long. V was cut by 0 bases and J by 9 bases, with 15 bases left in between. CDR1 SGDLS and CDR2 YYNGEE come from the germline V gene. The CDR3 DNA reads TGTGCCAGCAGCGTAGGCTCACAACCCCAGTGGGAGCTGTTTTTT. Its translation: CASSVGSQPQWELFF. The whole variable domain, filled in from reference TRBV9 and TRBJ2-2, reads DSGVTQTPKHLITATGQRVTLRCSPRSGDLSVYWYQQSLDQGLQFLIQYYNGEERAKGNILERFSAQQFPDLHSELNLSSLELGDSALYFCASSVGSQPQWELFFGEGSRLTVL.

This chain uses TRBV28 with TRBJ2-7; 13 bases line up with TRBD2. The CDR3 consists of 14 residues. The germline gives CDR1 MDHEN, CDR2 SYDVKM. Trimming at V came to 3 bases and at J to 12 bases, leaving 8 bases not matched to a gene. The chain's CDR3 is CASSFLGLAGEVYF. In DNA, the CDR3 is TGTGCCAGCAGTTTTCTAGGACTAGCGGGAGAGGTGTACTTC.

This CDR3 reads CASSVRGPFTEAFF. In DNA, the CDR3 is TGTGCCAGCAGTGTAAGGGGCCCATTTACTGAAGCTTTCTTT. The V gene is TRBV27, the J gene TRBJ1-1; possible D gene TRBD1, 5 bases. The length of the CDR3 is 14 residues. Trimming pared 5 bases from V and 5 bases from J, leaving 15 bases between. Germline CDR1 and CDR2: MNHEY and SMNVEV (reference sequence).

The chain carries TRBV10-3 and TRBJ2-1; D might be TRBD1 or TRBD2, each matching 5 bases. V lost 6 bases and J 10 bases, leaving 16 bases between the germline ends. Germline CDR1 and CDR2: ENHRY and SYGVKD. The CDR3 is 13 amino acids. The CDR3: CAISGTLELEQFF. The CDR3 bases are TGTGCCATCAGCGGGACGCTTGAATTGGAGCAGTTCTTC.

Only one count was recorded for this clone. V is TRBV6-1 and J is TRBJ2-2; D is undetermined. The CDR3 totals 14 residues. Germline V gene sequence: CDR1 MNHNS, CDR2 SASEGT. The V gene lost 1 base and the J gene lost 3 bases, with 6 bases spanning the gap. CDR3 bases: TGTGCCAGCAGTGAAGTTGTTGACACCGGGGAGCTGTTTTTT. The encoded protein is CASSEVVDTGELFF.

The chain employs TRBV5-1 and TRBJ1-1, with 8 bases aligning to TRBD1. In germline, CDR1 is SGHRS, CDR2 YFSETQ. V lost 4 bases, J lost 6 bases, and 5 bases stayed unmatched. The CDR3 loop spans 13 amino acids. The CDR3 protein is CASSMDRAPEAFF. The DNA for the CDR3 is TGCGCCAGCAGCATGGACAGGGCCCCTGAAGCTTTCTTT.

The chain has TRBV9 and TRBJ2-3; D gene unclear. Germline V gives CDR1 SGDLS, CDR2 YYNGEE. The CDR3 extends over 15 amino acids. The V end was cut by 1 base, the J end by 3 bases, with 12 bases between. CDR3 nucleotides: TGTGCCAGCAGCGTACTCCGAGGTCGGACAGATACGCAGTATTTT. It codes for CASSVLRGRTDTQYF. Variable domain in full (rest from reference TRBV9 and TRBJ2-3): DSGVTQTPKHLITATGQRVTLRCSPRSGDLSVYWYQQSLDQGLQFLIQYYNGEERAKGNILERFSAQQFPDLHSELNLSSLELGDSALYFCASSVLRGRTDTQYFGPGTRLTVL.

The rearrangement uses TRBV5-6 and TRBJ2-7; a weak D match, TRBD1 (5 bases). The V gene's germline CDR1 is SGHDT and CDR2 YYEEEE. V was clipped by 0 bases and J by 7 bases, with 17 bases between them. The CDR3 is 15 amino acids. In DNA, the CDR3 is TGTGCCAGCAGCTTGGTCATGGCAGGGCTTGGAGAGCAGTACTTC. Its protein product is CASSLVMAGLGEQYF.

The CDR3 region is CASSNGQGLYGYTF. CDR3 nucleotide sequence: TGTGCCAGCAGTAACGGACAGGGCCTCTATGGCTACACCTTC. The chain couples TRBV6-5 to TRBJ1-2; 8 bases line up with TRBD1. Per germline, CDR1 MNHEY and CDR2 SVGAGI. The V gene end was trimmed by 5 bases and the J gene end by 4 bases; junction bases not matched to a gene: 6. The CDR3 extends over 14 amino acids.

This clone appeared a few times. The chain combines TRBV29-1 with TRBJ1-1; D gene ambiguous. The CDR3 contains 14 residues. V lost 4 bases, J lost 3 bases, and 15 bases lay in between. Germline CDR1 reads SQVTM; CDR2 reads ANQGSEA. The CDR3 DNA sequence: TGCAGCGTTGGTCAGCTCTCTGAGGACACTGAAGCTTTCTTT. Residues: CSVGQLSEDTEAFF.

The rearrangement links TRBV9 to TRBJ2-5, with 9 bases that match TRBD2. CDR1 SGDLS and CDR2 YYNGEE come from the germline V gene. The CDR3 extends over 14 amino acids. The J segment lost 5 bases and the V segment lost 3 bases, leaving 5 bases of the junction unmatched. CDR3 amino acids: CASSASGTGETQYF. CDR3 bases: TGTGCCAGCAGCGCTAGCGGGACGGGGGAGACCCAGTACTTC.

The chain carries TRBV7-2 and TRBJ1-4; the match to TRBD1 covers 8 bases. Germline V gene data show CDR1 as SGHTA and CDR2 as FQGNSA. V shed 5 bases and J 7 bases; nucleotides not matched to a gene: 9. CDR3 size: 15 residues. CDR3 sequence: CASSPGQGGIEKLFF. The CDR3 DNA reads TGTGCCAGCAGCCCAGGACAGGGAGGAATTGAAAAACTGTTTTTT.

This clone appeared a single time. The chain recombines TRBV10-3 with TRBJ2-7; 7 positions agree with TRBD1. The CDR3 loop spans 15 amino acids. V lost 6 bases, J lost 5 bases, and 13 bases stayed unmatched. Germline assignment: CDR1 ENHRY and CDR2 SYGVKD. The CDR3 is CAIRADTGVLHEQYF. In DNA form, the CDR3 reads TGTGCCATCAGGGCTGATACAGGGGTTCTCCACGAGCAGTACTTC.

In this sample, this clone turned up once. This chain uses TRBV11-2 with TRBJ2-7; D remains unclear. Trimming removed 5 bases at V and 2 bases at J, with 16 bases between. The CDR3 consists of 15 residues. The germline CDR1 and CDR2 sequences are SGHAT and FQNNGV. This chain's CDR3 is CASSPKPGAPYEQYF. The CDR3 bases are TGTGCCAGCAGCCCAAAACCCGGAGCCCCCTACGAGCAGTACTTC.

CDR3 DNA sequence: TGTGCCAGCAGCTTAGAAGAGGGGGGACAGGCAAAATACTATGGCTACACCTTC. It translates to CASSLEEGGQAKYYGYTF. V usage is TRBV7-2 and J usage is TRBJ1-2; 8 positions agree with TRBD1. The germline gives CDR1 SGHTA, CDR2 FQGNSA. V lost 1 base to trimming and J lost 3 bases; unmatched junction nucleotides: 13. The CDR3 covers 18 residues.